The present TCR beta chain was sequenced within a study of T cell responses to AZD1222 COVID-19 vaccine. Notes on the study in general: CD4 TCRs associated with vaccination spanned spike, dominating at 160-218 and 743-854. Recipients of two AZD1222 doses showed rising Spike-specific TCR breadth and depth. A reported finding is that nearly half of spike-specific TCRs target unmutated variant regions. Repertoires were sampled only after the peak T cell response.

V was clipped by 0 bases and J by 7 bases, with 11 bases between them. Germline V gives CDR1 SGHNT, CDR2 YYREEE (reference sequence). The CDR3 is made up of 13 amino acids. TCRdb's table, derived via immunoSEQ multiplex PCR, lists solely in-frame clones and lacks some. Counted here are fewer than 65,000 clones, 84% occurring once; the ten biggest clones make up approximately 10%. This clone was found a few times. Its antigen is not identified. The V call is TRBV5-4, the J call TRBJ2-7; D uncertain. The source is an adult in good health. Source: peripheral blood, taken on day 0 of AZD1222 vaccination. The CDR3: CASSLALGEEQYF. Written as DNA, the CDR3 is TGTGCCAGCAGCTTGGCCCTTGGGGAAGAGCAGTACTTC.